This TCR beta chain was identified in a study of tumor-infiltrating lymphocytes in localized non-small cell lung cancer. Study information: From each patient, both tumor and uninvolved lung, non-adjacent to tumor, were sampled. General study findings and limits: Immunotypes IM1 and IM2 had similar TCR-derived T-cell fractions.

Germline assignment: CDR1 SGHTA and CDR2 FQGTGA. V was trimmed by 1 base and J by 10 bases, leaving 8 bases between them. This CDR3 is built from 12 residues. Notes on this clone: Its antigen is not known.

Some clones are missing from TCRdb's copy, which holds only in-frame ones; the method was immunoSEQ multiplex PCR. The repertoire holds around 10,000 clones, roughly 60% seen once, with about a tenth in the top ten. V and J are TRBV7-3 and TRBJ2-1, with a tentative D call TRBD1 (6 bases). Material: uninvolved lung tissue not adjacent to the tumor. The sequence was collected from a human donor with non-small cell lung cancer. The CDR3 is CASSLNQGEQFF. The CDR3 bases are TGTGCCAGCAGCTTAAATCAGGGGGAGCAGTTCTTC. Supplemented by reference TRBV7-3 and TRBJ2-1, the full variable domain reads GAGVSQTPSNKVTEKGKYVELRCDPISGHTALYWYRQSLGQGPEFLIYFQGTGAADDSGLPNDRFFAVRPEGSVSTLKIQRTERGDSAVYLCASSLNQGEQFFGPGTRLTVL.